The clone carrying this T cell receptor (beta chain) was seen only once. This entry is derived from a study of blood T cell repertoires in COVID-19. CDR1 is LNHDA, CDR2 SQIVND, per germline (reference sequence). The CDR3 is 15 residues long. V dropped 4 bases and J dropped 3; count of bases not matched to a gene: 8. Only in-frame clones appear in the TCRdb table, and some are missing; sequencing was by immunoSEQ multiplex PCR. Found here are about 190,000 clones, around four fifths of them singletons; the top ten hold around 2.8%. This clonotype was sampled from a woman over 75 with active or convalescent COVID-19. The V gene is TRBV19, the J gene TRBJ2-5; the match to TRBD1 covers 7 bases. Sequencing was carried out using peripheral blood. The CDR3 sequence: CASSTPSGQKETQYF. The CDR3 DNA follows: TGTGCCAGTAGTACACCCTCGGGACAGAAAGAGACCCAGTACTTC.